The 19 T cell receptor beta chains below come from one sample, sequenced in a study of long-term antiretroviral therapy in people with HIV. The assay used was immunoSEQ (version v3.0), run at survey level. Data came from immunoSEQ multiplex PCR; TCRdb stores just in-frame clones and leaves some out. The table includes 27,000 or so clones, 85% to 90% detected once. The input for sequencing was unsorted PBMCs, taken about 5 years after starting antiretroviral therapy. Receptors originate from a man in his forties with HIV.

This chain connects TRBV7-2 to TRBJ1-4; 7 bases line up with TRBD1. The J segment lost 10 bases and the V segment lost 4 bases, leaving 6 bases of the junction unmatched. Germline loops: CDR1 SGHTA, CDR2 FQGNSA. The CDR3 covers 13 residues. Written as DNA, the CDR3 is TGTGCCAGCAGCTCCAGTCCAGGGGGAAAACTGTTTTTT. This gives the protein CASSSSPGGKLFF.

This clone appeared a few times. V usage is TRBV6-5 and J usage is TRBJ2-3; D may be TRBD1 or TRBD2 (6 bases each). The CDR3 runs 14 residues. Trimming removed 5 bases from V and 3 bases from J, with 12 bases in between. From germline, CDR1 is MNHEY and CDR2 SVGAGI. CDR3 nucleotide sequence: TGTGCCAGCAGTGTACTAGGGGGGACAGATACGCAGTATTTT. Residues: CASSVLGGTDTQYF.

CDR3 DNA: TGCGCCAGCAGCCAAGATAGAAGCGGGAACACCTACGAGCAGTACTTC. Residues: CASSQDRSGNTYEQYF. V and J are TRBV4-3 and TRBJ2-7; 7 bases agree with TRBD2. In germline, CDR1 is LGHNA, CDR2 YSLEER. Unmatched junction bases numbered 7, after V lost 0 bases and J lost 2 bases. The CDR3 has 16 residues.

This chain uses TRBV25-1 with TRBJ2-4; tentative D call: TRBD2 (6 bases). V was trimmed by 1 base and J by 3 bases, leaving 13 bases between them. This CDR3 is built from 16 residues. Germline loops: CDR1 MGHDK, CDR2 SYGVNS. CDR3 protein: CASSEFLDSGKNIQYF. The CDR3 coding sequence is TGTGCCAGCAGTGAATTTCTGGATAGCGGCAAAAACATTCAGTACTTC.

V and J are TRBV30 and TRBJ1-3; D call uncertain. The CDR3 covers 12 residues. V was trimmed by 2 bases and J by 6 bases, leaving 8 bases between them. Germline CDR1 and CDR2: GTSNPN and SVGIG (reference sequence). Written as DNA, the CDR3 is TGTGCCTGGAGTAGGGAAACAAACACCATATATTTT. This gives the protein CAWSRETNTIYF.

The chain is built from TRBV20-1 and TRBJ1-1; D uncertain. This CDR3 has 11 residues. Germline V CDR1 and CDR2: DFQATT, SNEGSKA (reference sequence). CDR3 protein: CSPRLNTEAFF. CDR3 bases: TGCAGCCCTCGGTTGAACACTGAAGCTTTCTTT.

V is TRBV5-1 and J is TRBJ2-5, with 11 bases fitting TRBD2. The CDR3 covers 15 residues. Trimming took 3 bases from V and 4 from J; bases not matched to a gene: 5. Germline loops: CDR1 SGHRS, CDR2 YFSETQ. The CDR3 DNA is TGCGCCAGCAGCTCGACTAGCGGGACCCCAGAGACCCAGTACTTC. Encoded protein: CASSSTSGTPETQYF.

J is TRBJ2-2 and V is TRBV10-3; the match to TRBD1 covers 9 bases. V shed 9 bases, J shed 6 bases, and the junction held 5 bases outside the gene matches. Germline V lookup: CDR1 ENHRY, CDR2 SYGVKD. The CDR3 totals 13 residues. This chain's CDR3 is CAIRGTGPGELFF. For the CDR3, the DNA is TGTGCCATTCGCGGGACAGGGCCCGGGGAGCTGTTTTTT.

This clone was counted only a few times. The V and J genes are TRBV2 and TRBJ2-7, with TRBD1 matching 11 bases. V was pared by 4 bases and J by 2 bases, with 13 bases of the junction left unmatched. The germline CDR1 and CDR2 sequences are SNHLY and FYNNEI. This CDR3 is 18 amino acids long. The CDR3 DNA follows: TGTGCCAGCAGTGCCGGGACAGGGGGAAACTATATCACCTACGAGCAGTACTTC. It specifies CASSAGTGGNYITYEQYF. Looking up the rest from reference TRBV2 and TRBJ2-7 gives the full variable domain: EPEVTQTPSHQVTQMGQEVILRCVPISNHLYFYWYRQILGQKVEFLVSFYNNEISEKSEIFDDQFSVERPDGSNFTLKIRSTKLEDSAMYFCASSAGTGGNYITYEQYFGPGTRLTVT.

The chain uses TRBV27 and TRBJ2-7; D possibly uses TRBD1 or TRBD2 (5 bases each). Germline lookup yields CDR1 MNHEY and CDR2 SMNVEV (reference sequence). V was clipped by 5 bases and J by 4 bases, with 12 bases between them. The CDR3 contains 13 residues. The CDR3 sequence: CASSPGRTYEQYF. The DNA of the CDR3 is TGTGCCAGCAGTCCGGGACGGACTTACGAGCAGTACTTC.

Turning to this clone: Other DNA sequences in this sample translate to the same CDR3. The chain has TRBV20-1 and TRBJ2-3; D remains unclear. The V end lost 0 bases, the J end lost 6 bases, and 4 bases lay between the germline ends. Germline CDR1 and CDR2: DFQATT and SNEGSKA (reference sequence). This CDR3 is 11 amino acids long. The CDR3 is CSARDVDTQYF. The CDR3 DNA reads as TGCAGTGCTAGAGATGTGGATACGCAGTATTTT.

The V and J genes are TRBV10-1 and TRBJ2-3; no clear D gene. The CDR3 totals 13 residues. V was cut by 1 base and J by 6 bases, with 8 bases left in between. Germline CDR1 and CDR2: WNHNN and SYGVQD (reference sequence). DNA of the CDR3: TGCGCCAGCAGTGAGTACCAAACCGATACGCAGTATTTT. Translated, it gives CASSEYQTDTQYF.

The rearrangement joins TRBV7-9 to TRBJ1-6; 7 nucleotides agree with TRBD1. CDR3 length equals 14 residues. Trimming at V came to 6 bases and at J to 5 bases, leaving 4 bases not matched to a gene. From germline, CDR1 is SEHNR and CDR2 FQNEAQ (reference sequence). CDR3 in DNA: TGTGCCAGCAGACAGGGGAATGATAATTCACCCCTCCACTTT. Its protein product is CASRQGNDNSPLHF.

J is TRBJ1-5 and V is TRBV6-5; 7 bases are a match to TRBD1. Trimming removed 5 bases from V and 6 bases from J; junction bases left unmatched: 10. This CDR3 is 15 amino acids long. Looked up from germline, CDR1 is MNHEY and CDR2 is SVGAGI. The CDR3 spells CASSATGNVGQPQHF. DNA of the CDR3: TGTGCCAGCAGTGCGACAGGGAATGTTGGTCAGCCCCAGCATTTT.

The genes are TRBV28 and TRBJ2-7; D ambiguous. Trimming stripped 4 bases from V and 3 bases from J, with 7 bases between. The CDR3 consists of 12 residues. Germline V lookup: CDR1 MDHEN, CDR2 SYDVKM. DNA of the CDR3: TGTGCCAGCAGTTCGACGGTCTACGAGCAGTACTTC. This gives the protein CASSSTVYEQYF.

V usage is TRBV27 and J usage is TRBJ2-6; no definite D call. Trimming took off 3 bases at V and 0 bases at J, with 3 bases between the two ends. Germline V gene sequence: CDR1 MNHEY, CDR2 SMNVEV (reference sequence). This CDR3 is 14 amino acids long. DNA of the CDR3: TGTGCCAGCAGTTTTATCTCTGGGGCCAACGTCCTGACTTTC. Translation: CASSFISGANVLTF.

The genes are TRBV6-1 and TRBJ2-7; 10 bases fit TRBD2. Germline CDR1 is MNHNS and CDR2 is SASEGT. The ends lost 8 bases at V and 7 bases at J; junction bases unmatched: 11. The CDR3 spans 14 residues. CDR3 nucleotide sequence: TGTGCCAGCGACCCACTAGCGGGGAAGGGGGAGCAGTACTTC. Residues: CASDPLAGKGEQYF.

This chain uses TRBV28 with TRBJ2-2; D gene unclear. The CDR3 sequence is 16 residues long. V was clipped by 7 bases and J by 5 bases, with 20 bases between them. In germline, CDR1 is MDHEN, CDR2 SYDVKM. The CDR3 loop is CASKGGSESRTGELFF. CDR3 nucleotide sequence: TGTGCCAGCAAGGGTGGTTCCGAGTCGAGGACCGGGGAGCTGTTTTTT.

The chain is built from TRBV27 and TRBJ1-5; 9 positions match TRBD1. This CDR3 region has 14 residues. CDR1 and CDR2 from the germline V gene are MNHEY and SMNVEV (reference sequence). V lost 6 bases, J lost 3 bases, and 3 bases stayed unmatched. The CDR3 coding sequence is TGTGCCAGCAGCGGACAGGGGATCAATCAGCCCCAGCATTTT. As protein: CASSGQGINQPQHF.